These 16 T cell receptor beta chains originate from one sample sequenced in a study of glioma-infiltrating T cells after dendritic cell vaccination. Some clones are missing from TCRdb's copy, which holds only in-frame ones; the method was immunoSEQ multiplex PCR. Counted here are tens of thousands of clones, 81% occurring once; the ten biggest clones make up roughly 7.7%. The sequences come from blood, collected before dendritic cell vaccination. All receptors derive from a human donor with glioblastoma.

This clone was recorded many times. The chain is built from TRBV15 and TRBJ2-1, with D maybe TRBD2 (6 bases). There are 17 residues in the CDR3. The germline gives CDR1 LNHNV, CDR2 YYDKDF (reference sequence). Trimming removed 0 bases at V and 7 bases at J, with 19 bases between. CDR3 protein: CATSRDRRGAVWNEQFF. CDR3 coding DNA: TGTGCCACCAGCAGAGATCGGCGGGGAGCCGTGTGGAATGAGCAGTTCTTC.

CDR3 in amino acids: CSVGAAGDNTGELFF. DNA of the CDR3: TGCAGCGTTGGGGCGGCGGGGGACAACACCGGGGAGCTGTTTTTT. V and J are TRBV29-1 and TRBJ2-2; 7 bases line up with TRBD2. V shed 4 bases and J 2 bases; nucleotides not matched to a gene: 7. CDR3 size: 15 residues. Per the germline V gene, CDR1 is SQVTM and CDR2 is ANQGSEA.

The chain joins TRBV19 to TRBJ2-7, with D possibly TRBD1 on 5 matching bases. Between the trimmed V and J ends, which lost 6 bases and 5 bases, there was a span of 14 bases. The CDR3 spans 13 residues. Germline V CDR1 and CDR2: LNHDA, SQIVND (reference sequence). CDR3 loop: CASRSAGPNEQYF. The CDR3, as DNA: TGTGCCAGTAGATCGGCAGGGCCGAACGAGCAGTACTTC. The whole variable domain, filled in from reference TRBV19 and TRBJ2-7, reads DGGITQSPKYLFRKEGQNVTLSCEQNLNHDAMYWYRQDPGQGLRLIYYSQIVNDFQKGDIAEGYSVSREKKESFPLTVTSAQKNPTAFYLCASRSAGPNEQYFGPGTRLTVT.

In nucleotides, the CDR3 is TGTGCCAGCAGCCGAATACAGGGTTCCTCCTACGAGCAGTACTTC. It specifies CASSRIQGSSYEQYF. The chain couples TRBV7-2 to TRBJ2-7, with a possible D match to TRBD1 (6 bases). In germline, CDR1 is SGHTA, CDR2 FQGNSA. Trimming left V 5 bases short and J 0 bases short, with 14 bases between. The CDR3 has 15 amino acids.

The genes are TRBV23-1 and TRBJ1-4; D is perhaps TRBD1 (5 bases). TRBV23-1 falls under the ORF class, with uncertain function. V lost 6 bases, J lost 0 bases, and 14 bases lay in between. The CDR3 extends over 16 amino acids. The DNA for the CDR3 is TGCGCCAGCAGGACAGAATTTCAGACAACTAATGAAAAACTGTTTTTT. Translating gives CASRTEFQTTNEKLFF.

In its sample, this clone is medium-sized (0.01 to 0.1%). The J gene is TRBJ2-7, the V gene TRBV18; 8 bases align to TRBD1. The CDR3 covers 16 residues. Germline V gene lookup returns CDR1 KGHSH and CDR2 LQKENI. V shed 3 bases and J 3 bases; nucleotides not matched to a gene: 10. The CDR3 bases are TGTGCCAGCTCACCCAGACCGGGACAGGACCTCTACGAGCAGTACTTC. It is translated as CASSPRPGQDLYEQYF.

This clone appeared a single time. J is TRBJ2-7 and V is TRBV19; D perhaps matches TRBD1 (6 bases). Germline CDR1 and CDR2: LNHDA and SQIVND (reference sequence). Trimming removed 5 bases at V and 2 bases at J, with 16 bases between. This CDR3 has 15 residues. The CDR3 sequence: CASSPLRGPTYEQYF. The CDR3 DNA reads TGTGCCAGTAGTCCCCTCAGGGGACCGACCTACGAGCAGTACTTC.

The genes are TRBV2 and TRBJ1-4; possible D gene TRBD1, 5 bases. The CDR3 is 12 residues long. The V end lost 5 bases, the J end lost 11 bases, and 12 bases lay between the germline ends. Germline V gives CDR1 SNHLY, CDR2 FYNNEI. The CDR3 here is CASSTGGVKLFF. The CDR3 bases are TGTGCCAGCAGTACGGGGGGGGTGAAACTGTTTTTT.

There are a few counts of this clone. The V call is TRBV18, the J call TRBJ2-7, with D tentatively TRBD1 (6 bases). CDR1 is KGHSH, CDR2 LQKENI, per germline. The CDR3 has 14 amino acids. Deletions cut 6 bases from V and 3 bases from J, with 15 bases between. The CDR3 loop is CASSPDSTGYEQYF. In DNA, the CDR3 is TGTGCCAGCTCTCCGGACAGTACGGGCTACGAGCAGTACTTC.

The chain links TRBV5-5 to TRBJ2-3, with TRBD1 identical over 8 bases. The junction had 10 bases not matched to a gene; V was cut back by 3 bases and J by 7 bases. CDR1 is SGHKS, CDR2 YYEKEE, per germline (reference sequence). The length of the CDR3 is 15 residues. The CDR3 DNA sequence: TGTGCCAGCAGCTCAAGGACAGGGAATTCAAATACGCAGTATTTT. This translates into CASSSRTGNSNTQYF.

The rearrangement uses TRBV9 and TRBJ2-2; D unclear. In germline, CDR1 is SGDLS, CDR2 YYNGEE. This CDR3 has 15 residues. With 1 base removed from V and 0 bases from J, the gap between germline ends came to 7 bases. The CDR3 loop is CASSVTNANTGELFF. The CDR3 DNA reads TGTGCCAGCAGCGTAACAAACGCGAACACCGGGGAGCTGTTTTTT.

The chain employs TRBV30 and TRBJ2-3; 14 bases match TRBD2. Germline V CDR1 and CDR2: GTSNPN, SVGIG (reference sequence). Germline trimming cut 3 bases from V and 2 bases from J; bases unmatched to any gene: 4. This CDR3 contains 16 residues. The CDR3 DNA is TGTGCCTGGAGCGGACTAGCGGGGGGACTCACAGATACGCAGTATTTT. It codes for CAWSGLAGGLTDTQYF. The full variable domain, its missing parts supplied by reference TRBV30 and TRBJ2-3, is SQTIHQWPATLVQPVGSPLSLECTVEGTSNPNLYWYRQAAGRGLQLLFYSVGIGQISSEVPQNLSASRPQDRQFILSSKKLLLSDSGFYLCAWSGLAGGLTDTQYFGPGTRLTVL.

The chain carries TRBV5-1 and TRBJ2-5, with 16 positions matching TRBD2. With 4 bases clipped from V and 5 bases from J, the junction kept 5 bases outside the gene matches. CDR1 and CDR2 from the germline V gene are SGHRS and YFSETQ. This CDR3 spans 16 amino acids. The CDR3 sequence: CASSLGTSGGDETQYF. CDR3 DNA sequence: TGCGCCAGCAGCCTGGGGACTAGCGGGGGGGACGAGACCCAGTACTTC.

The genes are TRBV27 and TRBJ1-1; TRBD1 is a possible D gene (6 bases). Germline loops: CDR1 MNHEY, CDR2 SMNVEV (reference sequence). The V and J ends lost 4 bases and 6 bases respectively, with 12 bases between them. The length of the CDR3 is 13 residues. This chain's CDR3 is CASSWARGAEAFF. The CDR3 DNA follows: TGTGCCAGCAGTTGGGCCAGGGGAGCTGAAGCTTTCTTT.

The chain is built from TRBV27 and TRBJ2-5; 9 bases are a match to TRBD2. Per germline, CDR1 MNHEY and CDR2 SMNVEV (reference sequence). The CDR3 covers 16 residues. Germline trimming cut 0 bases from V and 5 bases from J; bases unmatched to any gene: 7. CDR3 in amino acids: CASSLSIAGVRETQYF. The CDR3 DNA follows: TGTGCCAGCAGTTTATCGATAGCGGGGGTCAGGGAGACCCAGTACTTC.

The rearrangement joins TRBV7-2 to TRBJ1-6; TRBD1 is a possible D gene (6 bases). The CDR3 runs 12 residues. The V gene lost 11 bases and the J gene lost 5 bases, with 10 bases spanning the gap. CDR1 is SGHTA, CDR2 FQGNSA, per germline. The CDR3 loop reads CAVSGDNSPLHF. The CDR3 DNA reads TGTGCCGTATCAGGGGATAATTCACCCCTCCACTTT.